The TCR beta chain described here comes from a study of T cell responses to AZD1222 COVID-19 vaccine (dated by TCRdb to about 2021). Notes on the research overall: TCR sequencing was performed for 233 trial participants, of whom about 200 were given two doses of AZD1222 and around 26 were given two doses of MenACWY control vaccine. Trial participants were enrolled by age into 18-55, 56-69 and 70-plus year subgroups, with roughly 150, 30 and 60 TCR-sequenced participants respectively.

The germline ends are 21 bases apart after V is trimmed by 1 base and J by 2 bases. From the germline V gene, CDR1 is SGHTA and CDR2 is FQGNSA. There are 19 amino acids in the CDR3, from cysteine to phenylalanine inclusive. The retained sequence is limited to the CDR3, 57 bases, with the frame set at the first base. Study-wide conclusions, independent of this receptor: CD4 TCRs associated with the vaccine covered the entire spike protein, and the dominant responses were in regions 160-218 and 743-854. Participants were mostly white British and included more females than males, and it was suggested by the authors that clonal diversity may have been underestimated. Nearly half of unique spike-specific TCRs reportedly recognized epitopes outside regions mutated in the B.1.351 and B.1.1.7 variants. Conclusions about previously exposed vaccinees are limited because only five to seven AZD1222 recipients were SARS-CoV-2 seropositive at baseline. A significant rise in spike-specific TCR breadth and depth was observed after two AZD1222 doses relative to day 0 and relative to MenACWY recipients. No day 14 peak-response samples were available, so repertoires were characterized only after the peak T cell response. In the small 56-69-year group, the increase in depth fell short of significance, most likely because of low power.

The CDR3 regions of human TCRbeta chains were analyzed by immunosequencing. Concerning the study's data processing: TCRs in the repertoires were compared against a reference library of SARS-CoV-2-specific TCRs that had been generated with the MIRA antigen-specificity platform. Breadth was defined as the fraction of unique TCRs that were SARS-CoV-2-associated. Depth was defined as the fraction of total T cells that were SARS-CoV-2-associated. Using the MIRA data, each spike-specific TCR was assigned both to the spike region to which the TCR was reactive and to a CD4 or CD8 class. Log10-transformed breadth and depth values were compared by one-way ANOVA with Sidak's multiple comparisons tests. The clones in this table, taken by TCRdb from immuneACCESS, are in-frame only. Not every clone is retained; where verified, under half of the shortfall comes from an unresolved V gene, and the cause of the rest is unknown. The D gene and trimming were derived from the DNA, and the V and J assignments and clone size from that table. Present in this sample are around 100,000 clones, around nine tenths of which were seen just once. The biggest ten clones account for approximately 3% of the sample.

As regards this clone: Its target antigen remains unknown. Qualities for individual bases were not recorded, and no much larger clone is one base off.

Per the publication, the time point label means: about 28 days (+/-7) after the second vaccine dose. Sample treatment or condition, as interpreted from the label and publication: meningococcal conjugate vaccine given as trial control. Vaccinee samples came from UK trials COV001 and COV002, including a single-blind randomized controlled phase 2/3 trial of AZD1222 (ChAdOx1 nCoV-19) in healthy adults. For TCRbeta chain sequencing, PBMC samples were collected from trial participants at day 0 and at day 28 after the second dose. This sequence uses TRBV7-2 and TRBJ1-5; D gene: possibly TRBD1, on 6 matching bases. The source material was peripheral blood, sampled 28 days after the second dose of the MenACWY control vaccine. This receptor was taken from an adult who received the MenACWY meningococcal vaccine as a control. The CDR3 amino acid sequence is: CASSLGTGKMRTGNQPQHF. The sequenced DNA: TGTGCCAGCAGCTTAGGAACAGGGAAGATGAGAACAGGCAATCAGCCCCAGCATTTT.